This section outlines one T cell receptor beta chain sequence together with its context. What it binds is not known. The CDR3 end shows no conserved phenylalanine or tryptophan, and so a read error is likely. This entry is derived from a study of CD8+CD57+ T cells in acquired aplastic anemia. Study at large: The DNA of sorted CD4+ and CD8+ cells averaged 3.2 ug. Notes on the study in general: Patients and controls were found to share twenty-nine CD8+ CDR3 sequences.

For CDR3 and TCR beta VDJ profiling, genomic DNA was the template used. Via MiXCR, TCRdb re-called the reads, giving one row per CDR3 protein. The table lists under 350,000 distinct CDR3 sequences, 56% of them singletons, with roughly 1.2% in the top ten. An expansion of CD8+CD57+ cells by flow cytometry had been shown in patients chosen for sequencing. The source of this sequence is a human donor with aplastic anemia. The material sequenced was sorted CD4+, CD8+, or CD8+CD57+ T cells (not recorded which) from PBMCs.

The CDR3 DNA reads TGTGCCAGCAGCCCTCGGGACAGAAGTCTCTATGGCTACACCCTC. Protein: CASSPRDRSLYGYTL. The rearrangement joins TRBV11-1 to TRBJ1-2; 7 bases match TRBD1. CDR3 length: 15 residues. V lost 5 bases and J lost 4; bases outside the gene matches: 10. Germline CDR1 reads SGHAT; CDR2 reads FQDESV (reference sequence).